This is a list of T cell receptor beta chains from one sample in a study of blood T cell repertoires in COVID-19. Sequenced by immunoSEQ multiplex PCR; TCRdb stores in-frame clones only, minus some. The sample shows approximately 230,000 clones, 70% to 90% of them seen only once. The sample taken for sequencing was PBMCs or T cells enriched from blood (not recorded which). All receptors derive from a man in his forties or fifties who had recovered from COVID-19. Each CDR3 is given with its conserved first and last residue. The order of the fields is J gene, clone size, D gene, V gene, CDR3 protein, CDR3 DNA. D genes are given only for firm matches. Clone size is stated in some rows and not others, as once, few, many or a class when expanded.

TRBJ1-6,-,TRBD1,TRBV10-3,CAISGQGDNNSPLHF,TGTGCCATCAGTGGCCAGGGGGATAATAATTCACCCCTCCACTTT
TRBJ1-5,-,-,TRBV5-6,CASSEGVNQPQHF,TGTGCCAGCAGCGAAGGAGTCAATCAGCCCCAGCATTTT
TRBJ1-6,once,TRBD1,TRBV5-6,CASSRWTGGNSPLHF,TGTGCCAGCAGCCGCTGGACAGGAGGAAATTCACCCCTCCACTTT
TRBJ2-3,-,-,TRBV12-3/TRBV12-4,CASSFGVDTQYF,TGTGCCAGCAGTTTCGGGGTGGATACGCAGTATTTT
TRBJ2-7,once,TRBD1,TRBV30,CAWSVGTDSYEQYF,TGTGCCTGGAGTGTAGGGACAGACTCCTACGAGCAGTACTTC
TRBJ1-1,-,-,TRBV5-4,CASSLPGVTEAFF,TGTGCCAGCAGCTTGCCAGGGGTCACTGAAGCTTTCTTT
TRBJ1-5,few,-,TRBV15,CATSSSRVRPQHF,TGTGCCACCAGCTCTTCCAGGGTCAGGCCCCAGCATTTT
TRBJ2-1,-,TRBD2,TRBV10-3,CAIKASGNRQSYNEQFF,TGTGCCATCAAGGCTAGCGGGAATAGACAATCCTACAATGAGCAGTTCTTC
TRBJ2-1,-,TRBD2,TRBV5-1,CASSPLAGAGNEQFF,TGCGCCAGCAGCCCTCTAGCGGGAGCGGGCAATGAGCAGTTCTTC
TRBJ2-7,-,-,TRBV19,CASSILGSHEQYF,TGTGCCAGTAGTATCTTGGGTAGCCACGAGCAGTACTTC
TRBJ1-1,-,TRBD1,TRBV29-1,CSVYGQGNTEAFF,TGCAGCGTCTACGGACAGGGCAACACTGAAGCTTTCTTT
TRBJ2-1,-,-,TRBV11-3,CASSLTGDYNEQFF,TGTGCCAGCAGCTTGACGGGAGACTACAATGAGCAGTTCTTC